One sample yielded the 30 T cell receptor beta chains listed below, sequenced in a study of STAT5B mutations in CD4+ large granular lymphocyte leukemia. The table came from immunoSEQ multiplex PCR; TCRdb's copy has only in-frame clones and leaves some out. The sample has under 7,500 clones, just under 75% seen once; the top ten hold approximately 2%. Input material: PBMCs. These receptors were taken from a woman aged 70-85 years with CD4+ T-cell large granular lymphocyte leukemia.

This clone appeared once. This chain connects TRBV5-1 to TRBJ2-3; D gene unclear. The CDR3 is 12 amino acids. The V end was cut by 4 bases, the J end by 5 bases, with 8 bases between. In germline, CDR1 is SGHRS, CDR2 YFSETQ. The CDR3 here is CASSLTGDTQYF. The CDR3 coding sequence is TGCGCCAGCAGCCTGACCGGAGATACGCAGTATTTT.

The chain employs TRBV18 and TRBJ1-4; D remains ambiguous. Trimming left V 5 bases short and J 7 bases short, with 14 bases between. This CDR3 region has 14 residues. The V gene's germline CDR1 is KGHSH and CDR2 LQKENI. CDR3 protein: CASSNPALGEKLFF. CDR3 nucleotide sequence: TGTGCCAGCTCAAACCCGGCGCTCGGTGAAAAACTGTTTTTT.

The chain has TRBV21-1 and TRBJ1-5. TRBV21-1 is annotated as a pseudogene. The CDR3 totals 12 residues. CDR3 in DNA: TGTGCCAGCGAGGGAGGGATTCAGCCCCAGCATTTT. It translates to CASEGGIQPQHF.

The chain joins TRBV5-6 to TRBJ1-4; no reliable D call. Looked up from germline, CDR1 is SGHDT and CDR2 is YYEEEE. V was cut by 4 bases and J by 5 bases, with 3 bases left in between. This CDR3 spans 11 amino acids. Written as DNA, the CDR3 is TGTGCCAGCAGCGAGAATGAAAAACTGTTTTTT. Protein product: CASSENEKLFF.

The rearrangement joins TRBV7-2 to TRBJ1-6, with D maybe TRBD1 (6 bases). V lost 2 bases to trimming and J lost 1 base, with 12 bases between them. Germline lookup yields CDR1 SGHTA and CDR2 FQGNSA. The CDR3 spans 17 residues. CDR3 nucleotide sequence: TGTGCCAGCAGCTTAAGGGGGGGCGCGTCCTATAATTCACCCCTCCACTTT. Its protein product is CASSLRGGASYNSPLHF. Complete variable domain (other parts from reference TRBV7-2 and TRBJ1-6): GAGVSQSPSNKVTEKGKDVELRCDPISGHTALYWYRQSLGQGLEFLIYFQGNSAPDKSGLPSDRFSAERTGGSVSTLTIQRTQQEDSAVYLCASSLRGGASYNSPLHFGNGTRLTVT.

This clone has just a few counts. This sequence joins TRBV11-2 and TRBJ1-2; maybe TRBD1 (6 bases). Germline V gives CDR1 SGHAT, CDR2 FQNNGV. Trimming removed 4 bases at V and 6 bases at J, with 12 bases between. CDR3 length: 13 amino acids. CDR3 in amino acids: CASSYSTGNGYTF. The CDR3, as DNA: TGTGCCAGCAGCTATTCAACAGGGAATGGCTACACCTTC.

The chain employs TRBV11-3 and TRBJ1-3; D gene unclear. The CDR3 is 13 amino acids. V was trimmed by 5 bases and J by 4 bases, leaving 9 bases between them. CDR1 and CDR2 (germline): SGHNT, YENEEA. In DNA, the CDR3 is TGTGCCAGCAGCACCCTCCCCGGAAACACCATATATTTT. This encodes CASSTLPGNTIYF.

The V and J genes are TRBV5-1 and TRBJ2-7; TRBD2 matches at 10 bases. Germline CDR1 reads SGHRS; CDR2 reads YFSETQ. The junction had 5 bases not matched to a gene; V was cut back by 1 base and J by 4 bases. CDR3 length equals 15 residues. The CDR3 sequence: CASSLRMGLAYEQYF. CDR3 sequence (DNA): TGCGCCAGCAGCTTGAGAATGGGACTAGCGTACGAGCAGTACTTC.

J is TRBJ1-1 and V is TRBV28; 10 nucleotides agree with TRBD1. The CDR3 consists of 15 residues. V dropped 5 bases and J dropped 4; count of bases not matched to a gene: 7. Germline V lookup: CDR1 MDHEN, CDR2 SYDVKM. CDR3 region: CASSPLRTGGTEAFF. The CDR3 DNA reads as TGTGCCAGCAGTCCTCTCCGGACAGGGGGCACTGAAGCTTTCTTT.

This clone was recorded a few times. The chain uses TRBV4-1 and TRBJ1-3, with D tentatively TRBD1 (5 bases). The CDR3 contains 20 residues. Germline V gives CDR1 MGHRA, CDR2 YSYEKL. V lost 3 bases, J lost 4 bases, and 28 bases lay in between. CDR3 bases: TGCGCCAGCAGCCAGATGGGAGAAGGCAGGGTCTCGGGCCCGGGAAACACCATATATTTT. Encoded protein: CASSQMGEGRVSGPGNTIYF.

The chain is built from TRBV5-1 and TRBJ2-2; D remains ambiguous. CDR1 is SGHRS and CDR2 is YFSETQ in the germline V gene. Trimming shortened V by 0 bases and J by 1 base, and 10 bases separated the two germline ends. CDR3 length equals 16 residues. The CDR3 sequence is CASSLDTSRNTGELFF. Written as DNA, the CDR3 is TGCGCCAGCAGCTTGGACACTTCCCGGAACACCGGGGAGCTGTTTTTT.

The rearrangement links TRBV28 to TRBJ2-1; a weak D match, TRBD2 (7 bases). Trimming left V 3 bases short and J 6 bases short, with 15 bases between. The CDR3 loop spans 15 amino acids. Per germline, CDR1 MDHEN and CDR2 SYDVKM. The CDR3 coding sequence is TGTGCCAGCAGTTTTGGACTAGGGGGGCTCAATGAGCAGTTCTTC. This codes for CASSFGLGGLNEQFF. The whole variable domain, filled in from reference TRBV28 and TRBJ2-1, reads DVKVTQSSRYLVKRTGEKVFLECVQDMDHENMFWYRQDPGLGLRLIYFSYDVKMKEKGDIPEGYSVSREKKERFSLILESASTNQTSMYLCASSFGLGGLNEQFFGPGTRLTVL.

The table lists this clone with a count of one. V gene TRBV4-1 combines with J gene TRBJ2-5; TRBD2 agrees at 8 bases. J was trimmed by 4 bases and V by 1 base; bases with no gene match: 2. From germline, CDR1 is MGHRA and CDR2 YSYEKL. The CDR3 is made up of 14 amino acids. The CDR3 loop is CASSQAGGPETQYF. CDR3 in DNA: TGCGCCAGCAGCCAAGCGGGGGGGCCAGAGACCCAGTACTTC.

The chain employs TRBV30 and TRBJ1-4; D not resolved. CDR1 is GTSNPN, CDR2 SVGIG, per germline (reference sequence). V shed 0 bases and J shed 8 bases, with 7 bases lying between them. CDR3 length equals 12 residues. The CDR3, as DNA: TGTGCCTGGAGTGTACGTAAGGAAAAACTGTTTTTT. It yields the protein CAWSVRKEKLFF.

The gene calls are TRBV27 and TRBJ2-7; no firm D call. Germline values: CDR1 MNHEY, CDR2 SMNVEV (reference sequence). Trimming removed 0 bases from V and 2 bases from J, with 8 bases in between. The CDR3 runs to 14 residues. CDR3 bases: TGTGCCAGCAGTTTATCTGCAGGAACCTACGAGCAGTACTTC. Its translation is CASSLSAGTYEQYF.

The gene calls are TRBV11-2 and TRBJ1-6; perhaps TRBD1 as D (6 bases). The length of the CDR3 is 15 residues. In germline, CDR1 is SGHAT, CDR2 FQNNGV. V dropped 5 bases and J dropped 8 bases, with 16 bases sitting between them. The CDR3 DNA follows: TGTGCCAGCAGCCTTACTTGGGGGGCTGATTCACCCCTCCACTTT. Protein sequence: CASSLTWGADSPLHF.

The chain couples TRBV30 to TRBJ2-3; a possible D gene is TRBD2 (6 bases). Trimming took off 3 bases at V and 1 base at J, with 11 bases between the two ends. The CDR3 length is 14 residues. Germline CDR1 and CDR2: GTSNPN and SVGIG (reference sequence). CDR3 loop: CAWRERARTDTQYF. CDR3 coding DNA: TGTGCCTGGAGGGAGCGGGCCCGCACAGATACGCAGTATTTT. The variable domain in full, with the rest retrieved from reference TRBV30 and TRBJ2-3, is SQTIHQWPATLVQPVGSPLSLECTVEGTSNPNLYWYRQAAGRGLQLLFYSVGIGQISSEVPQNLSASRPQDRQFILSSKKLLLSDSGFYLCAWRERARTDTQYFGPGTRLTVL.

This rearrangement joins TRBV19 to TRBJ2-5; 9 bases line up with TRBD1. The V segment lost 3 bases and the J segment 5 bases; nucleotides outside the gene matches: 4. CDR1 and CDR2 from the germline V gene are LNHDA and SQIVND (reference sequence). The CDR3 totals 14 residues. The CDR3 DNA reads TGTGCCAGTAGTATTACAGGGGGCGGTGAGACCCAGTACTTC. It yields the protein CASSITGGGETQYF.

This chain joins TRBV7-8 and TRBJ2-3; the D gene is possibly TRBD1 (5 bases). V was trimmed by 0 bases and J by 4 bases, leaving 8 bases between them. The CDR3 totals 14 residues. Germline V lookup: CDR1 SGHVS, CDR2 FQNEAQ. The CDR3 here is CASSLAGRADTQYF. CDR3 nucleotide sequence: TGTGCCAGCAGCTTAGCGGGCAGGGCAGATACGCAGTATTTT.

This chain joins TRBV7-2 and TRBJ2-5, with D possibly matching TRBD1 (6 bases). There are 15 residues in the CDR3. V was shortened by 4 bases and J by 4 bases, with 16 bases between the two germline ends. CDR1 SGHTA and CDR2 FQGNSA come from the germline V gene. CDR3 loop: CASSSGVAGSETQYF. The CDR3 bases are TGTGCCAGCAGCTCAGGGGTTGCAGGGTCAGAGACCCAGTACTTC.

The genes are TRBV6-4 and TRBJ2-1; TRBD2 aligns across 10 bases. In germline, CDR1 is MRHNA, CDR2 SNTAGT. The V segment lost 6 bases and the J segment 0 bases; nucleotides outside the gene matches: 5. This CDR3 spans 16 amino acids. This CDR3 reads CASSGTSASSYNEQFF. The DNA of the CDR3 is TGTGCCAGCAGCGGGACTAGCGCTAGCTCCTACAATGAGCAGTTCTTC.

The chain recombines TRBV11-1 with TRBJ2-3, with TRBD1 identical over 8 bases. Germline assignment: CDR1 SGHAT and CDR2 FQDESV (reference sequence). The V gene end was trimmed by 4 bases and the J gene end by 14 bases; junction bases not matched to a gene: 8. CDR3 size: 12 residues. The DNA for the CDR3 is TGTGCCAGCAGCTCGGACAGGGAAGCTGTGTATTTT. It encodes CASSSDREAVYF.

The CDR3 DNA follows: TGTGCCAGTTCCCGCGGTTCGCTAGCGGGGCTCCAAGAGACCCAGTACTTC. It translates to CASSRGSLAGLQETQYF. The genes are TRBV19 and TRBJ2-5, with TRBD2 matching 9 bases. J gave up 1 base and V 8 bases, and 14 bases lay outside the gene matches. Germline V gene sequence: CDR1 LNHDA, CDR2 SQIVND (reference sequence). The CDR3 sequence is 17 residues long.

The chain combines TRBV2 with TRBJ1-5; perhaps TRBD1 as D (5 bases). V lost 5 bases to trimming and J lost 4 bases, with 12 bases between them. Germline-derived CDR1 and CDR2 are SNHLY and FYNNEI. The CDR3 is 14 residues long. CDR3 bases: TGTGCCAGCAGTCGGGACGGAGCAAATCAGCCCCAGCATTTT. Protein product: CASSRDGANQPQHF.

The chain employs TRBV30 and TRBJ2-5; tentatively, D is TRBD1 (7 bases). CDR3 size: 16 residues. V was cut by 2 bases and J by 5 bases, with 21 bases left in between. The germline CDR1 and CDR2 sequences are GTSNPN and SVGIG (reference sequence). CDR3 region: CAWSQGGGGPQETQYF. The CDR3 DNA reads as TGTGCCTGGAGTCAGGGGGGCGGAGGACCCCAGGAGACCCAGTACTTC.

The rearrangement uses TRBV29-1 and TRBJ1-2, with 8 positions matching TRBD1. This CDR3 has 12 residues. The V gene end was trimmed by 5 bases and the J gene end by 8 bases; junction bases not matched to a gene: 7. From germline, CDR1 is SQVTM and CDR2 ANQGSEA. The CDR3 DNA follows: TGCAGCGTTCAGACAGGGGCCCTGGGCTACACCTTC. This translates into CSVQTGALGYTF.

The CDR3 loop is CASSSGLAGGTQYF. CDR3 sequence (DNA): TGTGCCAGCAGCTCGGGACTAGCTGGAGGGACCCAGTACTTC. This chain connects TRBV7-3 to TRBJ2-5; 9 nucleotides line up with TRBD2. CDR3 length equals 14 residues. Per germline, CDR1 SGHTA and CDR2 FQGTGA. J lost 7 bases, V lost 4 bases, and 7 bases had no gene match.

V gene TRBV20-1 combines with J gene TRBJ1-1; no definite D call. V was trimmed by 6 bases and J by 1 base, leaving 6 bases between them. Germline loops: CDR1 DFQATT, CDR2 SNEGSKA (reference sequence). The CDR3 totals 11 residues. CDR3 nucleotide sequence: TGCAGTGCGAGCACGAACACTGAAGCTTTCTTT. This translates into CSASTNTEAFF.

The chain joins TRBV7-2 to TRBJ2-7; the match to TRBD1 covers 8 bases. V trimming: 1 base; J trimming: 4 bases; junction bases outside the gene matches: 3. Per the germline V gene, CDR1 is SGHTA and CDR2 is FQGNSA. This CDR3 spans 14 amino acids. The CDR3 DNA reads TGTGCCAGCAGCTTAGGACAGGGGAAGTACGAGCAGTACTTC. This encodes CASSLGQGKYEQYF.

The chain employs TRBV11-2 and TRBJ1-1; D not certain. Trimming stripped 5 bases from V and 0 bases from J, with 13 bases between. This CDR3 is built from 15 residues. Germline CDR1 SGHAT, CDR2 FQNNGV. The CDR3: CASSSPRGMNTEAFF. CDR3 in DNA: TGTGCCAGCAGCAGCCCCCGGGGAATGAACACTGAAGCTTTCTTT. Variable domain in full (rest from reference TRBV11-2 and TRBJ1-1): EAGVAQSPRYKIIEKRQSVAFWCNPISGHATLYWYQQILGQGPKLLIQFQNNGVVDDSQLPKDRFSAERLKGVDSTLKIQPAKLEDSAVYLCASSSPRGMNTEAFFGQGTRLTVV.